The 6 T cell receptor beta chains below come from one sample, sequenced in a study of glioma-infiltrating T cells. TCR alpha and beta CDR3 regions were amplified from RNA using iRepertoire nested multiplex PCR. TCRdb fed the multiplex PCR reads into MiXCR, producing one record per CDR3 protein. Counted here are about 130,000 distinct CDR3 sequences, approximately 26% occurring once; the ten biggest clones make up 27%. The sample comprised glioma tissue, nonneoplastic brain tissue, or PBMCs (not recorded which). The origin of the receptors is a human donor with low-grade glioma or glioblastoma, undergoing nonglioma brain surgery, or in good health (not recorded which).

In this sample, this clonotype turned up many times. V usage is TRBV20-1 and J usage is TRBJ1-1; 9 nucleotides align to TRBD1. The length of the CDR3 is 15 residues. CDR1 and CDR2 (germline): DFQATT, SNEGSKA (reference sequence). With V trimmed by 3 bases and J by 7 bases, 12 bases remained unmatched. The CDR3 protein is CSARGPGQGFGEAFF. For the CDR3, the DNA is TGCAGTGCTAGGGGACCGGGACAGGGATTCGGTGAAGCTTTCTTT.

This clonotype was seen repeatedly, ten times or more. The chain uses TRBV27 and TRBJ2-1; the D gene is possibly TRBD2 (6 bases). Deletions cut 7 bases from V and 10 bases from J, with 20 bases between. Germline loops: CDR1 MNHEY, CDR2 SMNVEV (reference sequence). The CDR3 totals 14 residues. CDR3 sequence (DNA): TGTGCCAGCACCGGGGGACGTACGATCAGGGAGCAGTTCTTC. This translates into CASTGGRTIREQFF.

V gene TRBV5-1 combines with J gene TRBJ1-1; 7 bases fit TRBD1. Germline-derived CDR1 and CDR2 are SGHRS and YFSETQ. The CDR3 runs to 12 residues. V lost 0 bases to trimming and J lost 11 bases; unmatched junction nucleotides: 4. Here the CDR3 DNA reads TGCGCCAGCAGCTTGGATGGGACAGCGGCTTTCTTT. It yields the protein CASSLDGTAAFF.

The V call is TRBV7-6, the J call TRBJ2-5; a weak D match, TRBD2 (7 bases). Germline V gene lookup returns CDR1 SGHVS and CDR2 FNYEAQ. The V gene lost 5 bases and the J gene lost 5 bases, with 21 bases spanning the gap. The CDR3 contains 16 residues. CDR3 DNA: TGTGCCAGCAGCCCACAAGGGGGGGAGTTCGGGGAGACCCAGTACTTC. Translating it yields CASSPQGGEFGETQYF.

The chain recombines TRBV20-1 with TRBJ2-2, with D perhaps matching TRBD1 (6 bases). With 6 bases removed from V and 2 bases from J, the gap between germline ends came to 10 bases. This CDR3 has 13 residues. Germline V gene data show CDR1 as DFQATT and CDR2 as SNEGSKA (reference sequence). CDR3 protein: CSAAQGNTGELFF. The CDR3 DNA reads as TGCAGTGCGGCACAGGGAAACACCGGGGAGCTGTTTTTT.

J is TRBJ2-7 and V is TRBV5-4; weak D call: TRBD2 (6 bases). The CDR3 covers 13 residues. Per germline, CDR1 SGHNT and CDR2 YYREEE (reference sequence). V was cut by 4 bases and J by 10 bases, with 18 bases left in between. CDR3 nucleotides: TGTGCCAGCAGCCGCCGGGACTCCCCTCACCAGTACGTC. Protein sequence: CASSRRDSPHQYV.